Each of the 29 T cell receptor beta chains below was sequenced from the same sample in a study of blood T cell repertoires in COVID-19. Clones were read by immunoSEQ multiplex PCR, and TCRdb kept only the in-frame ones, dropping some. The table has about 280,000 clones, 65% to 90% seen once. The sample consisted of peripheral blood. These receptors originate from a man aged 50 or older with active or convalescent COVID-19.

The genes are TRBV24-1 and TRBJ2-2; no clear D. V lost 5 bases and J 6 bases, leaving 9 bases between the germline ends. The CDR3 runs to 13 residues. CDR1 is KGHDR, CDR2 SFDVKD, per germline. CDR3 sequence (DNA): TGTGCCACCAGTGGTCACAATCCCGGGGAGCTGTTTTTT. This gives the protein CATSGHNPGELFF.

The V gene is TRBV2, the J gene TRBJ2-5; D is perhaps TRBD1 (6 bases). The germline V and J ends were trimmed by 4 bases and 10 bases, with 13 bases remaining between them. CDR1 and CDR2 from the germline V gene are SNHLY and FYNNEI. This CDR3 comprises 12 residues. The CDR3 DNA is TGTGCCAGCAGTGGACAGGCTAGGGGCCAGTACTTC. Translating it yields CASSGQARGQYF.

This clone was recorded many times. V usage is TRBV7-2 and J usage is TRBJ2-7; 7 nucleotides agree with TRBD1. The CDR3 runs 14 residues. From germline, CDR1 is SGHTA and CDR2 FQGNSA. V shed 1 base and J 2 bases; nucleotides not matched to a gene: 2. The CDR3 is CASSLGQGAYEQYF. DNA of the CDR3: TGTGCCAGCAGCTTAGGCCAGGGGGCCTACGAGCAGTACTTC.

The genes are TRBV7-9 and TRBJ2-3, with TRBD1 matching 8 bases. The CDR3 runs 14 residues. Germline-derived CDR1 and CDR2 are SEHNR and FQNEAQ (reference sequence). The ends lost 5 bases at V and 5 bases at J; junction bases unmatched: 6. CDR3 loop: CASSRGQGGDTQYF. CDR3 coding DNA: TGTGCCAGCAGCCGAGGACAGGGTGGAGATACGCAGTATTTT.

The rearrangement uses TRBV6-1 and TRBJ1-5; a weak D match, TRBD1 (6 bases). Trimming removed 1 base from V and 5 bases from J, with 15 bases in between. The CDR3 is 16 amino acids. Germline lookup yields CDR1 MNHNS and CDR2 SASEGT. The CDR3 protein is CASSEGGRAGDQPQHF. CDR3 DNA sequence: TGTGCCAGCAGTGAAGGCGGAAGGGCAGGGGATCAGCCCCAGCATTTT.

The CDR3: CASSWTSGMSIQYF. DNA for the CDR3: TGTGCCAGCAGTTGGACTAGCGGGATGAGCATTCAGTACTTC. The chain has TRBV6-5 and TRBJ2-4; 12 nucleotides align to TRBD2. The CDR3 extends over 14 amino acids. V lost 4 bases and J lost 9; bases outside the gene matches: 4. Germline CDR1 is MNHEY and CDR2 is SVGAGI.

This chain uses TRBV11-1 with TRBJ1-1; D may be TRBD1 (5 bases). This CDR3 is 15 amino acids long. V lost 5 bases to trimming and J lost 0 bases, with 13 bases between them. Germline V gives CDR1 SGHAT, CDR2 FQDESV (reference sequence). This CDR3 is CASSPVGLLNTEAFF. CDR3 DNA sequence: TGTGCCAGCAGCCCCGTGGGACTGCTGAACACTGAAGCTTTCTTT.

The genes are TRBV7-3 and TRBJ2-7, with 8 bases matching TRBD2. V gave up 1 base and J gave up 0 bases; unmatched junction bases: 5. The germline V gene encodes CDR1 SGHTA and CDR2 FQGTGA. This CDR3 is built from 16 residues. The CDR3 DNA reads as TGTGCCAGCAGCTTAAAGGGCGGGAGGCCCTCCTACGAGCAGTACTTC. The encoded protein is CASSLKGGRPSYEQYF. Together with reference TRBV7-3 and TRBJ2-7, the CDR3 gives the full variable domain: GAGVSQTPSNKVTEKGKYVELRCDPISGHTALYWYRQSLGQGPEFLIYFQGTGAADDSGLPNDRFFAVRPEGSVSTLKIQRTERGDSAVYLCASSLKGGRPSYEQYFGPGTRLTVT.

The J gene is TRBJ2-2, the V gene TRBV21-1; the tabulated D call, TRBD1, remains unverified against the DNA. TRBV21-1 is a documented pseudogene. The CDR3 has 21 amino acids. The CDR3 protein is CASSKRRARGWIEESTGELFF. Here the CDR3 DNA reads TGTGCCAGCAGCAAACGCCGGGCCAGGGGGTGGATCGAGGAGAGCACCGGGGAGCTGTTTTTT.

The chain's CDR3 is CASSPHPEGVDYGYTF. The CDR3 DNA is TGTGCCAGCAGCCCCCACCCCGAAGGGGTGGACTATGGCTACACCTTC. The chain is built from TRBV9 and TRBJ1-2, with D perhaps matching TRBD1 (5 bases). V dropped 4 bases and J dropped 3 bases, with 19 bases sitting between them. The CDR3 is 16 amino acids. Germline lookup yields CDR1 SGDLS and CDR2 YYNGEE.

The rearrangement uses TRBV15 and TRBJ1-4; D gene ambiguous. V gave up 2 bases and J gave up 0 bases, with 10 bases separating them. This CDR3 has 16 residues. Germline CDR1 and CDR2: LNHNV and YYDKDF (reference sequence). The CDR3 DNA reads as TGTGCCACCAGCAGAACGACATCTGCAACTAATGAAAAACTGTTTTTT. This sequence encodes CATSRTTSATNEKLFF.

This chain links TRBV6-2 or TRBV6-3 with TRBJ1-2; 7 nucleotides agree with TRBD1. The CDR3 covers 16 residues. Trimming at V came to 5 bases and at J to 2 bases, leaving 11 bases not matched to a gene. The germline V gene has CDR1 MNHEY and CDR2 SVGEGT. CDR3 coding DNA: TGTGCCAGCAGTGATTTGCGACAGGGAGGAAACTATGGCTACACCTTC. This gives the protein CASSDLRQGGNYGYTF.

The chain joins TRBV5-1 to TRBJ2-1, with 10 bases aligning to TRBD2. The germline gives CDR1 SGHRS, CDR2 YFSETQ. The V and J ends lost 4 bases and 6 bases, in that order; junction bases with no gene match: 4. This CDR3 comprises 14 residues. The CDR3 here is CASSRRTSGNEQFF. The CDR3 bases are TGCGCCAGCAGCCGACGGACTAGCGGCAATGAGCAGTTCTTC.

This chain links TRBV15 with TRBJ1-3, with D tentatively TRBD1 (6 bases). The germline V and J ends were trimmed by 3 bases and 7 bases, with 16 bases remaining between them. Germline V gene lookup returns CDR1 LNHNV and CDR2 YYDKDF (reference sequence). The CDR3 is 15 amino acids. The CDR3 loop reads CATSSVTGSGNTIYF. The CDR3 region has the DNA TGTGCCACCAGCAGTGTTACAGGGTCCGGGAACACCATATATTTT.

The rearrangement joins TRBV4-3 to TRBJ2-3; 11 bases match TRBD2. After removal of 2 bases from V and 9 bases from J, the junction contained 1 base not matched to a gene. The CDR3 length is 13 residues. Looked up from germline, CDR1 is LGHNA and CDR2 is YSLEER. This chain's CDR3 is CASSQTSGRTQYF. CDR3 nucleotide sequence: TGCGCCAGCAGCCAAACTAGCGGGAGAACGCAGTATTTT.

The chain has TRBV30 and TRBJ2-3; 10 nucleotides align to TRBD2. There are 14 residues in the CDR3. V trimming: 4 bases; J trimming: 0 bases; junction bases outside the gene matches: 1. The V gene's germline CDR1 is GTSNPN and CDR2 SVGIG (reference sequence). Here the CDR3 DNA reads TGTGCCTGGAATAGCGGGAGGAGCACAGATACGCAGTATTTT. Encoded protein: CAWNSGRSTDTQYF.

The rearrangement links TRBV7-6 to TRBJ2-7; TRBD2 matches at 12 bases. The CDR3 has 16 amino acids. The V segment lost 1 base and the J segment 3 bases; nucleotides outside the gene matches: 4. Germline assignment: CDR1 SGHVS and CDR2 FNYEAQ. As DNA, the CDR3 is TGTGCCAGCAGCTTAGGGACTAGCGGGGACCTCTACGAGCAGTACTTC. It encodes CASSLGTSGDLYEQYF.

The V gene is TRBV7-3, the J gene TRBJ2-2; D remains ambiguous. V lost 5 bases to trimming and J lost 5 bases, with 9 bases between them. CDR3 length: 13 amino acids. In germline, CDR1 is SGHTA, CDR2 FQGTGA. Here the CDR3 DNA reads TGTGCCAGCAGCCGCACGGTGACCGGGGAGCTGTTTTTT. Translation gives CASSRTVTGELFF.

The chain has TRBV29-1 and TRBJ1-2, with D unresolved. Germline-derived CDR1 and CDR2 are SQVTM and ANQGSEA. Between the trimmed V and J ends, which lost 3 bases and 7 bases, there was a span of 24 bases. CDR3 size: 16 residues. CDR3 loop: CSVDQPVLVNTGGYTF. The CDR3 nucleotides are TGCAGCGTTGACCAACCAGTCCTTGTAAACACGGGTGGCTACACCTTC. Looking up the rest from reference TRBV29-1 and TRBJ1-2 gives the full variable domain: SAVISQKPSRDICQRGTSLTIQCQVDSQVTMMFWYRQQPGQSLTLIATANQGSEATYESGFVIDKFPISRPNLTFSTLTVSNMSPEDSSIYLCSVDQPVLVNTGGYTFGSGTRLTVV.

The chain combines TRBV19 with TRBJ1-4; D is ambiguous. The CDR3 consists of 15 residues. Between the trimmed V and J ends, which lost 7 bases and 6 bases, there was a span of 18 bases. Germline V lookup: CDR1 LNHDA, CDR2 SQIVND (reference sequence). The CDR3 nucleotides read TGTGCCAGTACCAACACACAGATATCCTATGAAAAACTGTTTTTT. Translating gives CASTNTQISYEKLFF.

The chain carries TRBV9 and TRBJ1-4; TRBD1 is a possible D gene (5 bases). The CDR3 is 16 amino acids. Germline values: CDR1 SGDLS, CDR2 YYNGEE. Trimming pared 2 bases from V and 5 bases from J, leaving 16 bases between. The CDR3 sequence: CASSVGRHPGNEKLFF. The DNA of the CDR3 is TGTGCCAGCAGCGTTGGGAGGCACCCAGGGAATGAAAAACTGTTTTTT.

V is TRBV3-1 (or the pseudogene TRBV3-2) and J is TRBJ2-7; 7 bases fit TRBD2. Germline V CDR1 and CDR2: LGHDT, YNNKEL (reference sequence). V lost 4 bases to trimming and J lost 3 bases; unmatched junction nucleotides: 6. CDR3 size: 14 residues. The CDR3 DNA is TGTGCCAGCAGCCTAAGCGGGATCCTCTACGAGCAGTACTTC. This translates into CASSLSGILYEQYF.

This CDR3 reads CASSESPGFNEKLFF. The CDR3 DNA reads TGTGCCAGCAGTGAATCTCCGGGTTTTAATGAAAAACTGTTTTTT. The V call is TRBV6-1, the J call TRBJ1-4; D is uncertain. Germline loops: CDR1 MNHNS, CDR2 SASEGT. Trimming removed 2 bases from V and 4 bases from J, with 11 bases in between. The CDR3 totals 15 residues.

This clone came up once. The genes are TRBV24-1 and TRBJ2-1; unclear D gene. The CDR3 loop spans 12 amino acids. Per the germline V gene, CDR1 is KGHDR and CDR2 is SFDVKD. Between the trimmed V and J ends, which lost 6 bases and 10 bases, there was a span of 12 bases. The CDR3 protein is CATSSGSWEQFF. CDR3 in DNA: TGTGCCACCAGTTCGGGTAGTTGGGAGCAGTTCTTC.

This clone was observed once. The gene calls are TRBV6-5 and TRBJ1-6, with 8 bases matching TRBD1. Per the germline V gene, CDR1 is MNHEY and CDR2 is SVGAGI. CDR3 length: 15 residues. The ends lost 6 bases at V and 10 bases at J; junction bases unmatched: 11. This CDR3 reads CASSKQGGTGSPLHF. DNA for the CDR3: TGTGCCAGCAGCAAACAGGGGGGTACCGGGTCACCCCTCCACTTT.

The chain is built from TRBV3-1 (or the pseudogene TRBV3-2) and TRBJ2-1; D not resolved. Trimming took off 3 bases at V and 7 bases at J, with 19 bases between the two ends. The CDR3 runs 16 residues. CDR1 and CDR2 from the germline V gene are LGHDT and YNNKEL (reference sequence). In DNA form, the CDR3 reads TGTGCCAGCAGCCAGAGTTCGAGGCGACCTAGGAATGAGCAGTTCTTC. Amino acid sequence: CASSQSSRRPRNEQFF.

The rearrangement links TRBV9 to TRBJ1-6; no firm D call. From germline, CDR1 is SGDLS and CDR2 YYNGEE. This CDR3 comprises 14 residues. Deletions cut 2 bases from V and 2 bases from J, with 5 bases between. CDR3 nucleotides: TGTGCCAGCAGCGTTACTACCTATAATTCACCCCTCCACTTT. The encoded protein is CASSVTTYNSPLHF.

The genes are TRBV6-5 and TRBJ2-5; D is unclear. Germline V gives CDR1 MNHEY, CDR2 SVGAGI. CDR3 length: 13 residues. Trimming removed 2 bases from V and 3 bases from J, with 7 bases in between. CDR3 in amino acids: CASSYGPKETQYF. The CDR3 DNA sequence: TGTGCCAGCAGTTACGGGCCGAAAGAGACCCAGTACTTC.

The V call is TRBV5-5, the J call TRBJ2-4; a possible D gene is TRBD1 (5 bases). The V and J ends lost 0 bases and 0 bases respectively, with 22 bases between them. The CDR3 has 20 residues. Germline V gene lookup returns CDR1 SGHKS and CDR2 YYEKEE (reference sequence). The CDR3 nucleotides are TGTGCCAGCAGCTTGGTCGGGCAGGGAAGATGGATACTAGCCAAAAACATTCAGTACTTC. This translates into CASSLVGQGRWILAKNIQYF.